This T cell receptor (beta chain) was sequenced in a study of shared clonotypes between healthy human individuals. Study conclusions and caveats: Sampling involved blood alone; tissue repertoires likely differ.

Looked up from germline, CDR1 is LNHDA and CDR2 is SQIVND (reference sequence). The CDR3 length is 13 residues. Trimming pared 5 bases from V and 6 bases from J, leaving 14 bases between. Assay: immunoSEQ multiplex PCR; the TCRdb copy retains only in-frame clones and omits some. Among fewer than 550,000 clones listed, nearly 80% were seen once. In the case of this clone: Its antigen is still unknown.

The source is a woman aged 40 to 50 in good health. Some clones in this sample may be carry-over from other donors' samples. The chain employs TRBV19 and TRBJ2-7; TRBD2 might be the D (6 bases). Sequencing was done on a sample of PBMCs. The CDR3 DNA is TGTGCCAGTAGTGGCCGACTAGTCTCCGAGCAGTACTTC. Encoded protein: CASSGRLVSEQYF.